This T cell receptor beta chain comes out of a study of blood T cell repertoires in COVID-19. Study-level information: Samples representing acute and convalescent COVID-19 were sourced from the United States, Italy and Spain.

In germline, CDR1 is MDHEN, CDR2 SYDVKM. The CDR3 sequence is 14 residues long. V was cut by 4 bases and J by 6 bases, with 13 bases left in between. Profiled with immunoSEQ multiplex PCR; TCRdb holds only in-frame clones, not every one. Of roughly 100,000 clones in the sample, over 75% were seen once. The receptor comes from a woman in her twenties or thirties with acute or convalescent COVID-19. The chain links TRBV28 to TRBJ1-5; D is undetermined. Specimen: peripheral blood. The DNA for the CDR3 is TGTGCCAGCAGTTCGGGGAACGATGGTCAGCCCCAGCATTTT. Its protein product is CASSSGNDGQPQHF.